This record covers a single T cell receptor (beta chain). Looked up from germline, CDR1 is MNHEY and CDR2 is SMNVEV (reference sequence). The CDR3 has 13 amino acids. V was shortened by 5 bases and J by 4 bases, with 11 bases between the two germline ends. Clones were read by immunoSEQ multiplex PCR, and TCRdb kept only the in-frame ones, dropping some. The sample consists of 300,000 to 450,000 clones, 70% to 90% of them appearing once. The data derive from a study of blood T cell repertoires in COVID-19. Background on the study: Samples representing acute and convalescent COVID-19 were sourced from the United States, Italy and Spain.

The clonotype was recovered from a woman aged 55-70 years with COVID-19, enrolled during active disease. The chain couples TRBV27 to TRBJ1-2, with unresolved D. Input material: peripheral blood. The CDR3 protein is CASSLHSLYGYTF. As DNA, the CDR3 is TGTGCCAGCAGTCTTCACAGTCTCTATGGCTACACCTTC.